The table lists the clone carrying this T cell receptor beta chain with a few counts. The data were taken from a study of T cells in Graves' hyperthyroidism and ophthalmopathy. The authors obtained PBMCs from over 8 ml of fresh peripheral blood. TCR beta CDR3 region amplification was performed from RNA transcripts. In the first-round RT-PCR of the TCR CDR3, the HTBI primer set was used. Via MiXCR, TCRdb re-called the multiplex PCR reads, giving one row per CDR3 protein. The table lists roughly 660,000 distinct CDR3 sequences, roughly 17% of them singletons. This CDR3 comprises 15 residues. Trimming cost V 4 bases and J 4 bases; bases outside gene matches: 10. The V gene's germline CDR1 is GTSNPN and CDR2 SVGIG (reference sequence).

This TCR was sampled from a man aged 50-59 years with Graves' hyperthyroidism. The specimen was blood. The chain has TRBV30 and TRBJ2-1; 7 bases are a match to TRBD1. The CDR3: CAWKTTGTAYNEQFF. The CDR3 DNA sequence: TGTGCCTGGAAAACAACCGGGACAGCATACAATGAGCAGTTCTTC. The full variable domain, rest sourced from reference TRBV30 and TRBJ2-1, is SQTIHQWPATLVQPVGSPLSLECTVEGTSNPNLYWYRQAAGRGLQLLFYSVGIGQISSEVPQNLSASRPQDRQFILSSKKLLLSDSGFYLCAWKTTGTAYNEQFFGPGTRLTVL.